These T cell receptor beta chains were read from a single sample in a study of blood T cell repertoires in COVID-19. Data came from immunoSEQ multiplex PCR; TCRdb stores just in-frame clones and leaves some out. The sample shows around 260,000 clones, around 85% of them seen only once. Specimen: PBMCs or T cells enriched from blood (not recorded which). Receptors were obtained from a woman aged 25 to 39 who had recovered from COVID-19. Both conserved end residues are part of each CDR3. Each record gives: clone size, D gene, J gene, V gene, CDR3 DNA, CDR3 protein. The D gene is left open where the match is weak. Only some rows state a clone size, as once, few, many or a class for expanded clones.

.	.	TRBJ1-1	TRBV5-1	TGCGCCAGCAGCTTGGGAGGGGGGGCTGAAGCTTTCTTT	CASSLGGGAEAFF
.	TRBD2	TRBJ2-2	TRBV7-8	TGTGCCAGCATAAGCGGGAGTCATGGCACCGGGGAGCTGTTTTTT	CASISGSHGTGELFF
.	TRBD1	TRBJ2-5	TRBV5-6	TGTGCCAGCAGCTTGGGGCTGGACAGGGACCAAGAGACCCAGTACTTC	CASSLGLDRDQETQYF
.	.	TRBJ1-1	TRBV7-3	TGTGCCAGCAGCTGGGCCGGGAACACTGAAGCTTTCTTT	CASSWAGNTEAFF
.	.	TRBJ1-6	TRBV6-1	TGTGCCAGCAGTGAACGTCGACAAGATAATTCACCCCTCCACTTT	CASSERRQDNSPLHF
.	TRBD1	TRBJ2-4	TRBV2	TGTGCCAGCAGTCTCACCTACAGGGGGCCAGAAAACATTCAGTACTTC	CASSLTYRGPENIQYF
once	TRBD2	TRBJ2-1	TRBV6-5	TGTGCCAGCTTCCGGGAGGGCTACAATGAGCAGTTCTTC	CASFREGYNEQFF
once	.	TRBJ1-2	TRBV6-5	TGTGCCAGCAGTCCCGGGACATTAGAAGGTGGCGGCTACACCTTC	CASSPGTLEGGGYTF
.	TRBD1	TRBJ1-4	TRBV25-1	TGTGCCAGCAGTGAGCGGGGGACAGGGGGAAAGGAACTGTTTTTT	CASSERGTGGKELFF
.	.	TRBJ2-2	TRBV28	TGTGCCAGCAGTTCACAAACCGGGGAGCTGTTTTTT	CASSSQTGELFF
.	.	TRBJ1-1	TRBV7-6	TGTGCCAGCAGCTTGAACCGGGGTGAAGCTTTCTTT	CASSLNRGEAFF
.	.	TRBJ2-2	TRBV5-6	TGTGCCAGCAGCTTACCGGGCAGGGCGGCCACCGGGGAGCTGTTTTTT	CASSLPGRAATGELFF
.	TRBD2	TRBJ2-1	TRBV5-1	TGCGCCAGCAGCTTGATGCTACTAGCGGGAGACTACAATGAGCAGTTCTTC	CASSLMLLAGDYNEQFF
.	TRBD1	TRBJ2-5	TRBV5-4	TGTGCCAGCAGCCAGCCGACAGGGGGCGGCCGTCAAGAGACCCAGTACTTC	CASSQPTGGGRQETQYF
.	TRBD1	TRBJ1-3	TRBV29-1	TGCAGCGTTGCAGGGGGTAGCTCTGGAAACACCATATATTTT	CSVAGGSSGNTIYF
.	.	TRBJ2-7	TRBV30	TGTGCCTGGAGTGGAGGCCCAAGAAAGGAGCAGTACTTC	CAWSGGPRKEQYF
.	.	TRBJ2-1	TRBV4-1	TGCGCCAGCAGCCAAGCCCTTCTCACTAGCCTTAGCTCCTACAATGAGCAGTTCTTC	CASSQALLTSLSSYNEQFF
.	TRBD1	TRBJ1-5	TRBV28	TGTGCCAGCAGTTCCCCGACAGGGGGAATCCCCTATAGCAATCAGCCCCAGCATTTT	CASSSPTGGIPYSNQPQHF
.	.	TRBJ2-1	TRBV28	TGTGCCAGCATAAGTCTTAGCGCGGATGAGCAGTTCTTC	CASISLSADEQFF
few	.	TRBJ1-5	TRBV4-1	TGCGCCAGCAGCCAAGGGAGATTTGGACAGCATAGCAATCAGCCCCAGCATTTT	CASSQGRFGQHSNQPQHF
.	.	TRBJ2-7	TRBV10-1	TGCGCCAGCAGTGAGTCTGTGGGGCTGGCCTACGAGCAGTACTTC	CASSESVGLAYEQYF
.	TRBD1	TRBJ2-1	TRBV9	TGTGCCAGCAGCGTAGAGGCAGGGGGCTCCTACAATGAGCAGTTCTTC	CASSVEAGGSYNEQFF
once	.	TRBJ1-1	TRBV5-5	TGTGCCAGCAGCTTGACTGGGAACACTGAAGCTTTCTTT	CASSLTGNTEAFF
.	.	TRBJ2-5	TRBV5-4	TGTGCCAGCAGCTTGGGGGGTAGCGCGGCGGAGACCCAGTACTTC	CASSLGGSAAETQYF
.	.	TRBJ1-1	TRBV6-5	TGTGCCAGCAGTTCTACAGGGTTTACTGAAGCTTTCTTT	CASSSTGFTEAFF
.	TRBD2	TRBJ2-1	TRBV7-6	TGTGCCAGCAGCTTAAGGAATAGCGGGGCCTACAATGAGCAGTTCTTC	CASSLRNSGAYNEQFF
once	.	TRBJ1-1	TRBV18	TGTGCCAGCTCACCACCGGAGCTTATGAACACTGAAGCTTTCTTT	CASSPPELMNTEAFF
.	TRBD2	TRBJ2-7	TRBV28	TGTGCCAGCAGTTTAGGGGGTTTTGGTCAGTCGACTAGCGGGCGGGTTCGCTCCTACGAGCAGTACTTC	CASSLGGFGQSTSGRVRSYEQYF
.	TRBD1	TRBJ2-3	TRBV19	TGTGCCAGTAGGAACAGGGGGCGGACAGATACGCAGTATTTT	CASRNRGRTDTQYF
.	.	TRBJ1-2	TRBV12-3/TRBV12-4	TGTGCCAGCGGCCAGGGGAGATCGGGGGGCTACACCTTC	CASGQGRSGGYTF
.	TRBD1	TRBJ1-4	TRBV10-1	TGCGCCAGCAGTGAAGCCACAGGGGTTAATGAAAAACTGTTTTTT	CASSEATGVNEKLFF
.	TRBD1	TRBJ1-6	TRBV7-9	TGTGCCAGCAGCCCGGGACAGCTACCCGTTCATAATTCACCCCTCCACTTT	CASSPGQLPVHNSPLHF
once	TRBD1	TRBJ2-3	TRBV5-4	TGTGCCAGCAGCTTGGGGGGACAGATAGGCACAGATACGCAGTATTTT	CASSLGGQIGTDTQYF
once	.	TRBJ2-5	TRBV5-5	TGTGCCAGCGCAATTGCCCCCTCAAGAGGGGGCCAAGAGACCCAGTACTTC	CASAIAPSRGGQETQYF